This T cell receptor beta chain was retrieved from a study of cytomegalovirus exposure and HLA in healthy donors. Study findings and constraints: Later analysis placed DRB1 highest and HLA-C lowest in TCR association rates, which differed by HLA locus. Most sequenced TCRs were rare (though some public TCRs occurred in many donors).

The PCR had 60 Vbeta and 13 Jbeta primers. Assay used: immunoSEQ multiplex PCR; TCRdb lists only in-frame clones, some missing. In the table there are about 160,000 clones, under 80% of which are singletons. A word on this clone: Antigen unknown.

Trimming stripped 3 bases from V and 3 bases from J, with 11 bases between. Looked up from germline, CDR1 is SGHTA and CDR2 is FQGNSA. This CDR3 has 14 amino acids. This TCR was sampled from a female donor in good health and CMV-seronegative. Input material: PBMCs. The J gene is TRBJ1-1, the V gene TRBV7-2; a weak D match, TRBD1 (5 bases). In DNA, the CDR3 is TGTGCCAGCAGCTTGCAGGGAGGAGACACTGAAGCTTTCTTT. It codes for CASSLQGGDTEAFF. Based on the CDR3 plus reference TRBV7-2 and TRBJ1-1, the full variable domain is GAGVSQSPSNKVTEKGKDVELRCDPISGHTALYWYRQSLGQGLEFLIYFQGNSAPDKSGLPSDRFSAERTGGSVSTLTIQRTQQEDSAVYLCASSLQGGDTEAFFGQGTRLTVV.